The next 14 T cell receptor beta chains were all read from a single sample in a study of T cells in Graves' hyperthyroidism and ophthalmopathy. Researchers took RNA transcripts and amplified the TCR beta CDR3 regions from them. Carried out on the TCR CDR3, a first-round RT-PCR used the HTBI primer set. TCRdb used MiXCR to reprocess the multiplex PCR reads, holding one entry per CDR3 protein. The data show about half a million distinct CDR3 sequences, around a fifth seen once. The sample was blood. The receptors derive from a woman between 65 and 79 years old with Graves' ophthalmopathy.

This clonotype was counted between two and nine times. This chain links TRBV3-1 with TRBJ2-7; D is unclear. Germline lookup yields CDR1 LGHDT and CDR2 YNNKEL (reference sequence). The CDR3 spans 12 residues. V was cut by 2 bases and J by 4 bases, with 6 bases left in between. The CDR3 DNA reads TGTGCCAGCAGCCAATTACAGTACGAGCAGTACTTC. Translation gives CASSQLQYEQYF.

This clonotype came up many times. The chain employs TRBV12-3 or TRBV12-4 and TRBJ2-1, with D perhaps being TRBD1 or TRBD2 (5 bases each). V lost 4 bases to trimming and J lost 9 bases, with 22 bases between them. This CDR3 is 16 amino acids long. Written as DNA, the CDR3 is TGTGCCAGCAGTTCCCCCCCGGGACGAGGCAGAGGTGAGCAGTTCTTC. Translating it yields CASSSPPGRGRGEQFF.

This clonotype was seen at least ten times. This chain connects TRBV7-2 to TRBJ2-7, with 8 bases identical to TRBD1. Germline assignment: CDR1 SGHTA and CDR2 FQGNSA. The CDR3 extends over 14 amino acids. J was trimmed by 5 bases and V by 5 bases; bases with no gene match: 8. The CDR3 DNA reads TGTGCCAGCAGCCGAATCGACAGGGGAAACGAGCAGTACTTC. This translates into CASSRIDRGNEQYF. The variable domain in full, with the rest retrieved from reference TRBV7-2 and TRBJ2-7, is GAGVSQSPSNKVTEKGKDVELRCDPISGHTALYWYRQSLGQGLEFLIYFQGNSAPDKSGLPSDRFSAERTGGSVSTLTIQRTQQEDSAVYLCASSRIDRGNEQYFGPGTRLTVT.

The chain carries TRBV20-1 and TRBJ1-2, with TRBD1 identical over 8 bases. Per germline, CDR1 DFQATT and CDR2 SNEGSKA (reference sequence). The junction had 11 bases not matched to a gene; V was cut back by 7 bases and J by 4 bases. This CDR3 is 14 amino acids long. CDR3: CSVPDRGLLYGYTF. CDR3 DNA: TGCAGTGTCCCCGACAGGGGACTTCTCTATGGCTACACCTTC.

The V gene is TRBV7-9, the J gene TRBJ1-4; D remains ambiguous. CDR3 length: 12 amino acids. V was pared by 5 bases and J by 7 bases, with 8 bases between. The germline CDR1 and CDR2 sequences are SEHNR and FQNEAQ (reference sequence). The DNA for the CDR3 is TGTGCCAGCAGCCACGACGGTGAAAAACTGTTTTTT. As protein: CASSHDGEKLFF.

This chain joins TRBV20-1 and TRBJ2-5, with TRBD1 identical over 7 bases. This CDR3 has 13 amino acids. V was clipped by 1 base and J by 5 bases; unmatched bases: 4. CDR1 is DFQATT and CDR2 is SNEGSKA in the germline V gene (reference sequence). The CDR3 protein is CSARVTGVETQYF. CDR3 nucleotides: TGCAGTGCTAGAGTTACAGGGGTGGAGACCCAGTACTTC.

This clonotype has ten or more counts. The rearrangement uses TRBV5-1 and TRBJ2-7; TRBD1 aligns across 7 bases. CDR3 length equals 15 residues. The trim removed 2 bases at V and 2 bases at J, leaving 7 bases unmatched. CDR1 is SGHRS, CDR2 YFSETQ, per germline. Here the CDR3 DNA reads TGCGCCAGCAGCTTCCGGGACAGCGCAACCTACGAGCAGTACTTC. Its protein is CASSFRDSATYEQYF.

On this clonotype: A read error may account for a junction end that differs from germline. CDR3 amino acids: CASSFSPGLVASQESQYF. The CDR3 nucleotides are TGTGCCAGCAGCTTTTCTCCGGGACTAGTTGCTTCACAAGAGTCCCAGTACTTC. V is TRBV7-8 and J is TRBJ2-5, with 8 nucleotides matching TRBD2. Germline V gives CDR1 SGHVS, CDR2 FQNEAQ. This CDR3 contains 18 residues.

The chain links TRBV6-4 to TRBJ1-2; TRBD1 might be the D (5 bases). The V end was cut by 6 bases, the J end by 4 bases, with 21 bases between. CDR1 is MRHNA, CDR2 SNTAGT, per germline. This CDR3 is 16 amino acids long. CDR3 nucleotides: TGTGCCAGCAGGGTACGACATGCCGCTCAGGGCTATGGCTACACCTTC. This translates into CASRVRHAAQGYGYTF.

This clonotype was seen a few times. The rearrangement joins TRBV7-9 to TRBJ2-7; 9 bases map to TRBD2. Germline CDR1 SEHNR, CDR2 FQNEAQ (reference sequence). CDR3 length equals 13 residues. J was trimmed by 3 bases and V by 6 bases; bases with no gene match: 3. CDR3: CASSTSGLYEQYF. The CDR3 nucleotides are TGTGCCAGCAGTACTAGCGGGCTCTACGAGCAGTACTTC.

The chain uses TRBV6-1 and TRBJ2-6, with TRBD1 identical over 7 bases. The trim removed 6 bases at V and 2 bases at J, leaving 13 bases unmatched. The germline V gene has CDR1 MNHNS and CDR2 SASEGT. The CDR3 extends over 18 amino acids. CDR3 residues: CASSLHFDRDAGANVLTF. For the CDR3, the DNA is TGTGCCAGCAGCCTTCACTTTGACAGGGACGCTGGGGCCAACGTCCTGACTTTC.

This clonotype was counted ten times or more. The V gene is TRBV30, the J gene TRBJ1-1; weak D call: TRBD1 (5 bases). Trimming left V 5 bases short and J 8 bases short, with 12 bases between. CDR1 GTSNPN and CDR2 SVGIG come from the germline V gene (reference sequence). The CDR3 runs to 11 residues. The CDR3 protein is CAWGLAGEAFF. CDR3 coding DNA: TGTGCCTGGGGATTGGCAGGGGAAGCTTTCTTT.

Here the CDR3 reads CASRRGTANYGYTF. In nucleotides, the CDR3 is TGTGCCAGCAGACGCGGGACAGCTAACTATGGCTACACCTTC. The chain uses TRBV28 and TRBJ1-2; 7 nucleotides line up with TRBD1. With 6 bases clipped from V and 0 bases from J, the junction kept 4 bases outside the gene matches. The CDR3 covers 14 residues. Germline lookup yields CDR1 MDHEN and CDR2 SYDVKM.

This clonotype was detected ten times or more. The chain is built from TRBV11-2 and TRBJ2-7; D is perhaps TRBD2 (5 bases). Germline loops: CDR1 SGHAT, CDR2 FQNNGV. The germline V and J ends were trimmed by 5 bases and 0 bases, with 14 bases remaining between them. CDR3 size: 15 residues. CDR3 nucleotide sequence: TGTGCCAGCAGCGTGGTGCGGGTGAACTCCTACGAGCAGTACTTC. Its translation is CASSVVRVNSYEQYF.